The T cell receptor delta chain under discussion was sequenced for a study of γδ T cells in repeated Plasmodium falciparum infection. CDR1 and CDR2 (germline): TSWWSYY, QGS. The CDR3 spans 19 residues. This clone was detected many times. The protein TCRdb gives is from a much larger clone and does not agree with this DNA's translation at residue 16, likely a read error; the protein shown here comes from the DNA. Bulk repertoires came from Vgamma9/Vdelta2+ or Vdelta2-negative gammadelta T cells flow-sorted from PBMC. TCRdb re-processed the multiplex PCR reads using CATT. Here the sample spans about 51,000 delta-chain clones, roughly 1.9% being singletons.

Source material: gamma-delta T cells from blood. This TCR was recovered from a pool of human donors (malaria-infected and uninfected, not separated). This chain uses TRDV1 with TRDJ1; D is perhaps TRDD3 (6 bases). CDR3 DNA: TGTGCTCTTGGGGAAGGCGCTGGGGCCCGGAGAGGGTACACCGATGAACTCATCTTT. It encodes CALGEGAGARRGYTDELIF.